The 28 T cell receptor beta chains listed next were all sequenced from one sample in a study of shared clonotypes between healthy human individuals. TCRdb's copy holds only in-frame clones and misses some; the assay was immunoSEQ multiplex PCR. The sample yields about 87,000 clones, less than 50% seen once. The sequencing sample was made of PBMCs. These receptors all stem from a woman in her thirties or forties in good health. Some clones in this sample may be carry-over from other donors' samples.

This clone was recorded at least ten times. The gene calls are TRBV11-3 and TRBJ2-7; 7 bases map to TRBD1. The CDR3 is 13 amino acids. The junction had 3 bases not matched to a gene; V was cut back by 5 bases and J by 2 bases. The germline gives CDR1 SGHNT, CDR2 YENEEA. The CDR3 DNA is TGTGCCAGCAGCCCTGGGACAGCCTACGAGCAGTACTTC. Translation gives CASSPGTAYEQYF.

The chain recombines TRBV5-1 with TRBJ2-4; TRBD2 agrees at 14 bases. Per germline, CDR1 SGHRS and CDR2 YFSETQ. Trimming took 4 bases from V and 4 from J; bases not matched to a gene: 7. The CDR3 contains 17 residues. CDR3 sequence reads: CASSVGLAGGSKNIQYF. In nucleotides, the CDR3 is TGCGCCAGCAGCGTAGGACTAGCGGGAGGATCAAAAAACATTCAGTACTTC.

V and J are TRBV2 and TRBJ1-1; D not certain. This CDR3 has 12 residues. Trimming left V 6 bases short and J 6 bases short, with 11 bases between. Germline CDR1 and CDR2: SNHLY and FYNNEI. The CDR3 region is CASRPRAPEAFF. The CDR3 DNA sequence: TGTGCCAGCAGACCAAGGGCCCCTGAAGCTTTCTTT.

The rearrangement uses TRBV2 and TRBJ1-1; the D gene is possibly TRBD1 (6 bases). Germline CDR1 SNHLY, CDR2 FYNNEI. The CDR3 has 12 amino acids. Trimming pared 6 bases from V and 11 bases from J, leaving 16 bases between. For the CDR3, the DNA is TGTGCCAGCAGCGTCTCGGGTCAGGGGGCTTTCTTT. Translating it yields CASSVSGQGAFF. Combining the CDR3 with reference TRBV2 and TRBJ1-1 gives the whole variable domain EPEVTQTPSHQVTQMGQEVILRCVPISNHLYFYWYRQILGQKVEFLVSFYNNEISEKSEIFDDQFSVERPDGSNFTLKIRSTKLEDSAMYFCASSVSGQGAFFGQGTRLTVV.

This clone occurred a few times. The CDR3 loop is CASSPGGVYEQYF. The CDR3 DNA follows: TGCGCCAGCAGCCCAGGGGGGGTCTACGAGCAGTACTTC. The V and J genes are TRBV4-3 and TRBJ2-7; either TRBD1 or TRBD2 may fit D (7 bases each). The CDR3 extends over 13 amino acids. Germline loops: CDR1 LGHNA, CDR2 YSLEER. V was pared by 4 bases and J by 3 bases, with 10 bases between.

The chain is built from TRBV4-1 and TRBJ2-7; D possibly corresponds to TRBD2 (6 bases). This CDR3 contains 15 residues. Trimming took 1 base from V and 3 from J, leaving 13 bases between them. From germline, CDR1 is MGHRA and CDR2 YSYEKL. The CDR3 nucleotides are TGCGCCAGCAGCCAAGGGTCGGGACTCTTCTACGAGCAGTACTTC. Its protein product is CASSQGSGLFYEQYF.

The chain joins TRBV25-1 to TRBJ2-2; TRBD1 might be the D (5 bases). CDR1 is MGHDK and CDR2 is SYGVNS in the germline V gene. The CDR3 spans 16 residues. V lost 6 bases, J lost 2 bases, and 16 bases lay in between. CDR3: CASRGRVGRNTGELFF. The CDR3 region has the DNA TGTGCCAGCAGGGGGCGTGTCGGACGAAACACCGGGGAGCTGTTTTTT.

This clone has a count of ten or more. The chain combines TRBV7-9 with TRBJ2-7, with TRBD1 as a possible D gene (6 bases). V lost 5 bases and J 3 bases, leaving 14 bases between the germline ends. Germline V gene data show CDR1 as SEHNR and CDR2 as FQNEAQ (reference sequence). The CDR3 contains 14 residues. For the CDR3, the DNA is TGTGCCAGCAGCCCTGGTCGGACAGTCTACGAGCAGTACTTC. It specifies CASSPGRTVYEQYF.

This clone was counted a few times. The V call is TRBV4-3, the J call TRBJ2-3; tentatively, D is TRBD1 (6 bases). The CDR3 contains 15 residues. CDR1 LGHNA and CDR2 YSLEER come from the germline V gene. V lost 4 bases and J lost 4, with 15 bases in between. This CDR3 is CASSPTGVGADTQYF. CDR3 sequence (DNA): TGCGCCAGCAGCCCGACAGGAGTCGGGGCAGATACGCAGTATTTT.

The V gene is TRBV2, the J gene TRBJ2-3, with 7 bases matching TRBD1. CDR3 length: 15 amino acids. V shed 1 base, J shed 4 bases, and the junction held 5 bases outside the gene matches. Per germline, CDR1 SNHLY and CDR2 FYNNEI. CDR3 residues: CASSEGDRDADTQYF. The CDR3 DNA follows: TGTGCCAGCAGTGAAGGCGACAGGGACGCAGATACGCAGTATTTT.

This clone was counted many times. This specimen includes other DNA sequences encoding the same CDR3. CDR3 bases: TGTGCCACCAGCGGGACCCCCCTGACAGATCAAGAGACCCAGTACTTC. Protein sequence: CATSGTPLTDQETQYF. The V gene is TRBV15, the J gene TRBJ2-5; D is perhaps TRBD1 or TRBD2 (5 bases each). With 5 bases removed from V and 2 bases from J, the gap between germline ends came to 18 bases. The germline V gene has CDR1 LNHNV and CDR2 YYDKDF (reference sequence). The CDR3 has 16 amino acids.

The chain uses TRBV2 and TRBJ2-2; 8 nucleotides match TRBD1. The V and J ends lost 6 bases and 6 bases, in that order; junction bases with no gene match: 0. CDR1 is SNHLY and CDR2 is FYNNEI in the germline V gene. This CDR3 contains 12 residues. The CDR3 nucleotides read TGTGCCAGCAGACAGGGGGCCGGGGAGCTGTTTTTT. Amino acids: CASRQGAGELFF.

The chain uses TRBV4-2 and TRBJ2-2; weak D call: TRBD2 (6 bases). Germline V gene lookup returns CDR1 LGHNA and CDR2 YNFKEQ. Trimming pared 2 bases from V and 2 bases from J, leaving 15 bases between. The CDR3 runs 17 residues. The CDR3 DNA follows: TGTGCCAGCAGCCAACAATCGGGGACTGGCAACACCGGGGAGCTGTTTTTT. Translation: CASSQQSGTGNTGELFF.

The chain has TRBV30 and TRBJ2-1; no clear D. The germline V gene has CDR1 GTSNPN and CDR2 SVGIG (reference sequence). Trimming removed 0 bases from V and 7 bases from J, with 10 bases in between. There are 13 residues in the CDR3. CDR3 nucleotide sequence: TGTGCCTGGAGTGTAGGCGGCCCTAATGAGCAGTTCTTC. Protein product: CAWSVGGPNEQFF.

A remark on this clone: A read error may produce the germline difference seen at one junction end. This CDR3 reads CASTTSVETQETQYF. DNA of the CDR3: TGTGCTAGCACTACATCGGTGGAAACCCAAGAGACCCAGTACTTC. This chain joins TRBV7-7 and TRBJ2-5; D call uncertain. The CDR3 consists of 15 residues. Germline V gives CDR1 SSHAT, CDR2 FNYEAQ (reference sequence). The full variable domain, rest sourced from reference TRBV7-7 and TRBJ2-5, is GAGVSQSPRYKVTKRGQDVTLRCDPISSHATLYWYQQALGQGPEFLTYFNYEAQPDKSGLPSDRFSAERPEGSISTLTIQRTEQRDSAMYRCASTTSVETQETQYFGPGTRLLVL.

The rearrangement links TRBV28 to TRBJ2-1; 8 bases are shared with TRBD2. The V gene's germline CDR1 is MDHEN and CDR2 SYDVKM. The CDR3 length is 15 residues. V lost 8 bases to trimming and J lost 1 base; unmatched junction nucleotides: 7. The CDR3 DNA sequence: TGTGCCAGCCGACCAGGCGGGAGGTCCTACAATGAGCAGTTCTTC. Amino acids: CASRPGGRSYNEQFF.

The chain carries TRBV2 and TRBJ2-3; D call uncertain. This CDR3 has 15 amino acids. Germline V gene data show CDR1 as SNHLY and CDR2 as FYNNEI. V lost 4 bases and J 6 bases, leaving 17 bases between the germline ends. This chain's CDR3 is CASSVGISEGDTQYF. CDR3 coding DNA: TGTGCCAGCAGTGTAGGCATATCAGAAGGTGATACGCAGTATTTT.

On this clone: With a much larger clone just one base away, this may be a read error. In the same sample, other DNA sequences code for this CDR3. The chain carries TRBV5-1 and TRBJ1-1; 7 bases are shared with TRBD1. V trimming: 1 base; J trimming: 4 bases; junction bases outside the gene matches: 4. Germline loops: CDR1 SGHRS, CDR2 YFSETQ. There are 14 residues in the CDR3. This CDR3 is CASSLRWDSTEAFF. In DNA form, the CDR3 reads TGCGCCAGCAGCTTGCGCTGGGACAGCACTGAAGCTTTCTTT.

The rearrangement uses TRBV5-6 and TRBJ2-1; 9 positions agree with TRBD2. This CDR3 has 19 residues. With 3 bases clipped from V and 7 bases from J, the junction kept 20 bases outside the gene matches. CDR1 is SGHDT and CDR2 is YYEEEE in the germline V gene. This CDR3 is CASSSTRREGQFSVNEQFF. The CDR3 DNA follows: TGTGCCAGCAGCTCTACGCGGCGGGAGGGCCAGTTTTCGGTGAATGAGCAGTTCTTC.

The chain combines TRBV2 with TRBJ2-5; 7 bases are a match to TRBD2. The J call may be incorrect, as the DNA end agrees better with TRBJ2-7. CDR3 length: 16 residues. Germline values: CDR1 SNHLY, CDR2 FYNNEI. CDR3 sequence: CASSDPGRWDSYEQYF. The CDR3 coding sequence is TGTGCCAGCAGTGACCCCGGGAGGTGGGACTCCTACGAGCAGTACTTC.

This clone was seen more than once but under ten times. The chain couples TRBV30 to TRBJ2-1; 8 nucleotides line up with TRBD2. The CDR3 consists of 14 residues. The V and J ends lost 4 bases and 2 bases, in that order; junction bases with no gene match: 4. Germline V CDR1 and CDR2: GTSNPN, SVGIG (reference sequence). The CDR3 protein is CAWKLAGPYNEQFF. The CDR3 DNA sequence: TGTGCCTGGAAGCTAGCGGGCCCCTACAATGAGCAGTTCTTC.

By share, this clone counts as medium-sized. V gene TRBV21-1 combines with J gene TRBJ1-2; the table assigns TRBD1, which was not confirmed against the DNA. TRBV21-1 is described as a pseudogene. The CDR3 totals 11 residues. For the CDR3, the DNA is TGTGCCAGCGGGACAGGGGGGAGTGAGACCTTC. The encoded protein is CASGTGGSETF.

The rearrangement joins TRBV18 to TRBJ2-7; TRBD1 matches at 8 bases. The V and J ends lost 3 bases and 6 bases, in that order; junction bases with no gene match: 4. The CDR3 extends over 13 amino acids. The V gene's germline CDR1 is KGHSH and CDR2 LQKENI. The CDR3 spells CASSPGQVGEQYF. CDR3 nucleotides: TGTGCCAGCTCACCGGGACAGGTAGGCGAGCAGTACTTC. The entire variable domain, with the rest obtained from reference TRBV18 and TRBJ2-7, is as follows: NAGVMQNPRHLVRRRGQEARLRCSPMKGHSHVYWYRQLPEEGLKFMVYLQKENIIDESGMPKERFSAEFPKEGPSILRIQQVVRGDSAAYFCASSPGQVGEQYFGPGTRLTVT.

This clone showed up many times. A much larger clone differs from this one at a single base, so this may be a read error. This chain links TRBV30 with TRBJ1-5, with D unclear. The CDR3 length is 13 residues. Germline values: CDR1 GTSNPN, CDR2 SVGIG (reference sequence). V was pared by 2 bases and J by 4 bases, with 9 bases between. This chain's CDR3 is CAWSFGENQPQHF. For the CDR3, the DNA is TGTGCCTGGAGTTTCGGGGAAAATCAGCCCCAGCATTTT.

A word on this clone: Distinct nucleotide sequences in the sample also encode this CDR3. This chain joins TRBV6-5 and TRBJ1-5, with a weak D call TRBD1 (6 bases). Germline V lookup: CDR1 MNHEY, CDR2 SVGAGI. The CDR3 contains 14 residues. V dropped 6 bases and J dropped 2 bases, with 11 bases sitting between them. CDR3 region: CASRQTGGNQPQHF. The CDR3 bases are TGTGCCAGCAGACAGACAGGAGGCAATCAGCCCCAGCATTTT.

On this clone: Relative to the germline gene, one junction end is altered; a read error may explain this. J is TRBJ2-5 and V is TRBV7-7; the match to TRBD1 covers 7 bases. The CDR3 is 14 amino acids. Germline V gene data show CDR1 as SSHAT and CDR2 as FNYEAQ (reference sequence). The CDR3 DNA follows: TGTGCTAGCAGCCGAGTTGACAGGGAGGAGACCCAGTACTTC. Translated, it gives CASSRVDREETQYF. Full variable domain (rest looked up from reference TRBV7-7 and TRBJ2-5): GAGVSQSPRYKVTKRGQDVTLRCDPISSHATLYWYQQALGQGPEFLTYFNYEAQPDKSGLPSDRFSAERPEGSISTLTIQRTEQRDSAMYRCASSRVDREETQYFGPGTRLLVL.

This clone was counted ten times or more. The rearrangement links TRBV28 to TRBJ1-2, with D tentatively TRBD1 (5 bases). The V and J ends lost 0 bases and 8 bases respectively, with 22 bases between them. Germline V gives CDR1 MDHEN, CDR2 SYDVKM. CDR3 length equals 17 residues. The CDR3 region is CASSLWDKYREKGGYTF. CDR3 nucleotides: TGTGCCAGCAGTTTATGGGACAAATATCGGGAAAAGGGCGGCTACACCTTC.

The chain is built from TRBV19 and TRBJ2-4, with D maybe TRBD1 (6 bases). This CDR3 comprises 13 residues. Germline V gene lookup returns CDR1 LNHDA and CDR2 SQIVND (reference sequence). V dropped 6 bases and J dropped 4 bases, with 10 bases sitting between them. CDR3 sequence: CASSTGRKNIQYF. The DNA for the CDR3 is TGTGCCAGTAGCACAGGGCGGAAAAACATTCAGTACTTC.